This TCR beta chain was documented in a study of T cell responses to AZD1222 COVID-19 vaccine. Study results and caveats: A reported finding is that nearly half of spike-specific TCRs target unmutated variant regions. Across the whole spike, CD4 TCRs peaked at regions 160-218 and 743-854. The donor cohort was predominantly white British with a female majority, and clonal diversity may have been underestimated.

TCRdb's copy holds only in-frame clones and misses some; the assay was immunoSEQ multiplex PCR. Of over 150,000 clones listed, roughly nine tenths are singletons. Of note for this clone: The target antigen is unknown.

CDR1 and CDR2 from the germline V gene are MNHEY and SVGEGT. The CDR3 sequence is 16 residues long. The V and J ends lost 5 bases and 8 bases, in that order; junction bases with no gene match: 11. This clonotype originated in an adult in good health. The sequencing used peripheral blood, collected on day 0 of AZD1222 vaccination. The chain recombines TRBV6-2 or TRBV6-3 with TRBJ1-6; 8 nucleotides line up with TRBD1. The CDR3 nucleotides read TGTGCCAGCAGTAGTACTCAGACAGGGGTTCATTCACCCCTCCACTTT. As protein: CASSSTQTGVHSPLHF.